Described below is a single T cell receptor beta chain sequence and its context. This record belongs to a study of cytomegalovirus exposure and HLA in healthy donors. The CDR3 consists of 17 residues. Germline assignment: CDR1 SGHTA and CDR2 FQGNSA. The PCR employed 60 Vbeta primers together with 13 Jbeta primers. Sequencing used immunoSEQ multiplex PCR; TCRdb keeps in-frame clones, though not all of them. The repertoire holds about 130,000 clones, with around 80% as singletons. The receptor was isolated from a boy younger than 10 in good health and CMV-seronegative. What was sequenced was PBMCs. The V gene is TRBV7-2, the J gene TRBJ2-5, with a possible D match to TRBD2 (5 bases). The end of the DNA fits TRBJ2-7 better, so the J call may be wrong. CDR3 amino acids: CASSSGRAGRVSYEQYF. The CDR3 DNA reads as TGTGCCAGCAGCTCCGGTCGTGCGGGCCGGGTAAGCTACGAGCAGTACTTC.